This T cell receptor (beta chain) originates from a study of human versus mouse CDR3 diversity and MHC coevolution. Points on this clone: Its antigen is as yet unknown.

Sorting isolated naive CD4 T cells lacking CD45RO and expressing CD62L. The method was immunoSEQ multiplex PCR; TCRdb's version includes in-frame clones alone and lacks a portion of them. The table includes 50,000 to 65,000 clones, 85% to 95% detected once. Trimming cost V 1 base and J 2 bases, with 15 bases left between them. This CDR3 region has 17 residues. The germline V gene has CDR1 SGHVS and CDR2 FQNEAQ. Notes on the study in general: Roughly 1.5 million TCR beta clonotypes were estimated for humans, the largest repertoire.

Source material: naive CD4+ T cells from blood. Subset meaning: CD45RO-negative CD62L-positive naive CD4 T cells. The origin of this receptor is a person aged 60 to 70 in good health. V gene TRBV7-8 combines with J gene TRBJ1-3, with D maybe TRBD1 (5 bases). CDR3 residues: CASSLEAGTLAGNTIYF. Here the CDR3 DNA reads TGTGCCAGCAGCTTAGAGGCAGGGACTCTGGCTGGAAACACCATATATTTT.